Presented here are 32 T cell receptor beta chains from one specimen sequenced in a study of beta chain features in type 1 diabetes. Reverse transcribing all isolated RNA meant expressed TCRB transcripts were sequenced. Profiled with immunoSEQ multiplex PCR; TCRdb holds only in-frame clones, not every one. Among hundreds of thousands of clones listed, approximately 30% were seen once. Sequences were obtained from naive CD4+ T cells from blood. All receptors come from a man aged 18-30 years in good health.

This rearrangement joins TRBV9 to TRBJ2-3, with 9 bases aligning to TRBD2. Germline V CDR1 and CDR2: SGDLS, YYNGEE. Trimming at V came to 4 bases and at J to 2 bases, leaving 8 bases not matched to a gene. This CDR3 contains 16 residues. CDR3: CASSLTTSGYTDTQYF. Written as DNA, the CDR3 is TGTGCCAGCAGCTTGACGACTAGCGGTTACACAGATACGCAGTATTTT. Full variable domain (remainder filled in from reference TRBV9 and TRBJ2-3): DSGVTQTPKHLITATGQRVTLRCSPRSGDLSVYWYQQSLDQGLQFLIQYYNGEERAKGNILERFSAQQFPDLHSELNLSSLELGDSALYFCASSLTTSGYTDTQYFGPGTRLTVL.

Only a few counts were recorded for this clone. This sequence joins TRBV29-1 and TRBJ2-2; D is undetermined. CDR1 and CDR2 from the germline V gene are SQVTM and ANQGSEA. V lost 2 bases and J 2 bases, leaving 3 bases between the germline ends. This CDR3 region has 12 residues. CDR3 DNA: TGCAGCGTTGAACCTAACACCGGGGAGCTGTTTTTT. Translating it yields CSVEPNTGELFF.

This clone was seen a few times. The chain has TRBV7-9 and TRBJ2-7, with 10 bases identical to TRBD2. J lost 3 bases, V lost 5 bases, and 4 bases had no gene match. This CDR3 region has 14 residues. Germline-derived CDR1 and CDR2 are SEHNR and FQNEAQ (reference sequence). CDR3 in DNA: TGTGCCAGCAGCCGGGGACTAGCGAACTACGAGCAGTACTTC. Translating gives CASSRGLANYEQYF.

This clone was detected only a few times. This chain links TRBV30 with TRBJ1-1, with a weak D call TRBD1 (5 bases). V gave up 3 bases and J gave up 9 bases, with 20 bases separating them. Germline V gene data show CDR1 as GTSNPN and CDR2 as SVGIG (reference sequence). This CDR3 region has 14 residues. In DNA form, the CDR3 reads TGTGCCTGGAGGGATAGGGGCCCGGCGGGGCAAGCTTTCTTT. This encodes CAWRDRGPAGQAFF.

Concerning this clone: The identical CDR3 is also encoded by other nucleotide sequences in the sample. The chain carries TRBV9 and TRBJ1-1, with a tentative D call TRBD1 (5 bases). The CDR3 sequence is 13 residues long. With 0 bases removed from V and 3 bases from J, the gap between germline ends came to 6 bases. Germline V gives CDR1 SGDLS, CDR2 YYNGEE. CDR3 in DNA: TGTGCCAGCAGCGTAGGGGGGGACACTGAAGCTTTCTTT. Residues: CASSVGGDTEAFF.

This clone was picked up a small number of times. The V gene is TRBV11-2, the J gene TRBJ2-7; D uncertain. The germline V gene encodes CDR1 SGHAT and CDR2 FQNNGV. V lost 5 bases to trimming and J lost 7 bases, with 15 bases between them. The CDR3 covers 13 residues. CDR3 sequence (DNA): TGTGCCAGCAGCGTTGGGTATGGGGTGGAGCAGTACTTC. It is translated as CASSVGYGVEQYF.

The V and J genes are TRBV29-1 and TRBJ1-1; TRBD1 agrees at 8 bases. V shed 6 bases, J shed 4 bases, and the junction held 10 bases outside the gene matches. Germline V CDR1 and CDR2: SQVTM, ANQGSEA. The CDR3 is 14 residues long. Written as DNA, the CDR3 is TGCAGCGTCACCGGGACAGGTACGGCCACTGAAGCTTTCTTT. Amino acids: CSVTGTGTATEAFF.

The V call is TRBV18, the J call TRBJ2-1; 11 bases align to TRBD2. The V segment lost 5 bases and the J segment 3 bases; nucleotides outside the gene matches: 6. The CDR3 spans 16 residues. Germline V gene sequence: CDR1 KGHSH, CDR2 LQKENI. The CDR3: CASSTVGTSGYNEQFF. CDR3 sequence (DNA): TGTGCCAGCTCAACGGTCGGGACTAGCGGCTACAATGAGCAGTTCTTC.

CDR3 in DNA: TGTGCCAGCAGCGTAGTGGCCACCCAAGAGACCCAGTACTTC. It specifies CASSVVATQETQYF. The V call is TRBV9, the J call TRBJ2-5, with unresolved D. Germline V lookup: CDR1 SGDLS, CDR2 YYNGEE. This CDR3 is 14 amino acids long. V was clipped by 0 bases and J by 1 base, with 7 bases between them.

This clone was detected a few times. The J gene is TRBJ2-5, the V gene TRBV29-1, with TRBD2 matching over 7 bases. V gave up 7 bases and J gave up 0 bases; unmatched junction bases: 5. CDR3 length: 13 residues. Germline V lookup: CDR1 SQVTM, CDR2 ANQGSEA. CDR3 bases: TGCAGCGGCATTAGCGGGTACCAAGAGACCCAGTACTTC. Translation: CSGISGYQETQYF.

This clone turned up a few times. V and J are TRBV30 and TRBJ2-7, with TRBD1 matching 7 bases. V shed 7 bases, J shed 3 bases, and the junction held 9 bases outside the gene matches. The CDR3 spans 13 residues. The germline V gene has CDR1 GTSNPN and CDR2 SVGIG (reference sequence). The CDR3 DNA follows: TGTGCCTTCAGTCGAGGGGGCAACTACGAGCAGTACTTC. This codes for CAFSRGGNYEQYF.

This clone was detected only a few times. This chain connects TRBV27 to TRBJ2-7; maybe TRBD2 (6 bases). CDR1 and CDR2 from the germline V gene are MNHEY and SMNVEV (reference sequence). The CDR3 length is 16 residues. Trimming cost V 3 bases and J 0 bases, with 15 bases left between them. For the CDR3, the DNA is TGTGCCAGCAGTTTGTTTAGCGGACGTACCTCCTACGAGCAGTACTTC. Translation gives CASSLFSGRTSYEQYF.

This rearrangement joins TRBV9 to TRBJ2-1; 9 nucleotides match TRBD2. Germline-derived CDR1 and CDR2 are SGDLS and YYNGEE. The CDR3 is 15 amino acids. V lost 6 bases, J lost 9 bases, and 13 bases stayed unmatched. In DNA form, the CDR3 reads TGTGCCAGCACTCCAAGATTAGCGGGAGTGGGTGAGCAGTTCTTC. It codes for CASTPRLAGVGEQFF.

A few counts support this clone. This chain joins TRBV30 and TRBJ2-7; a possible D gene is TRBD1 (5 bases). CDR1 is GTSNPN, CDR2 SVGIG, per germline (reference sequence). This CDR3 has 12 amino acids. V lost 5 bases, J lost 4 bases, and 12 bases lay in between. The CDR3 is CAWAGFGYEQYF. For the CDR3, the DNA is TGTGCCTGGGCAGGGTTCGGATACGAGCAGTACTTC.

The chain carries TRBV29-1 and TRBJ2-1, with TRBD1 matching over 8 bases. CDR3 length: 15 residues. The ends lost 6 bases at V and 0 bases at J; junction bases unmatched: 7. CDR1 is SQVTM and CDR2 is ANQGSEA in the germline V gene. CDR3 in amino acids: CSVQAGGDSYNEQFF. CDR3 nucleotide sequence: TGCAGCGTCCAAGCAGGGGGCGACTCCTACAATGAGCAGTTCTTC.

This chain connects TRBV10-3 to TRBJ2-2, with D perhaps being TRBD1 or TRBD2 (5 bases each). From germline, CDR1 is ENHRY and CDR2 SYGVKD. The CDR3 has 15 amino acids. V was clipped by 4 bases and J by 4 bases, with 13 bases between them. This CDR3 is CAISGPGTVTGELFF. The CDR3 DNA is TGTGCCATCAGTGGCCCAGGGACGGTCACCGGGGAGCTGTTTTTT.

This clone has only a few counts. The genes are TRBV6-5 and TRBJ2-4; D assignment may be TRBD1 or TRBD2 (5 bases each). Germline CDR1 reads MNHEY; CDR2 reads SVGAGI. CDR3 length: 15 residues. Trimming cost V 4 bases and J 1 base, with 11 bases left between them. CDR3 nucleotides: TGTGCCAGCAGTTCGTCTCGGGACGCCAAAAACATTCAGTACTTC. Translating gives CASSSSRDAKNIQYF.

This CDR3 reads CASSPSDRVGGEQFF. CDR3 in DNA: TGTGCCAGCAGTCCCTCAGACAGGGTCGGGGGTGAGCAGTTCTTC. The gene calls are TRBV28 and TRBJ2-1, with D perhaps matching TRBD1 (7 bases). The CDR3 loop spans 15 amino acids. V lost 5 bases and J 9 bases, leaving 20 bases between the germline ends. Germline CDR1 is MDHEN and CDR2 is SYDVKM.

This clone was seen only a few times. The chain carries TRBV19 and TRBJ1-2; 12 bases agree with TRBD1. The germline V gene has CDR1 LNHDA and CDR2 SQIVND (reference sequence). The CDR3 covers 16 residues. V trimming: 9 bases; J trimming: 7 bases; junction bases outside the gene matches: 15. The CDR3 region is CASQPSHPGQGAGYTF. In DNA form, the CDR3 reads TGTGCCAGCCAACCTTCACATCCGGGACAGGGGGCTGGCTACACCTTC. The complete variable domain, with remaining parts taken from reference TRBV19 and TRBJ1-2, reads DGGITQSPKYLFRKEGQNVTLSCEQNLNHDAMYWYRQDPGQGLRLIYYSQIVNDFQKGDIAEGYSVSREKKESFPLTVTSAQKNPTAFYLCASQPSHPGQGAGYTFGSGTRLTVV.

The chain links TRBV18 to TRBJ2-5; D is unresolved. Trimming removed 3 bases from V and 3 bases from J, with 11 bases in between. The CDR3 extends over 14 amino acids. From germline, CDR1 is KGHSH and CDR2 LQKENI. CDR3 loop: CASSPASTKETQYF. The CDR3 DNA reads TGTGCCAGCTCACCGGCCAGCACAAAAGAGACCCAGTACTTC.

V usage is TRBV6-1 and J usage is TRBJ2-7; 7 nucleotides align to TRBD1. This CDR3 is 14 amino acids long. Trimming took 5 bases from V and 2 from J; bases not matched to a gene: 6. Germline V gene sequence: CDR1 MNHNS, CDR2 SASEGT. Here the CDR3 DNA reads TGTGCCAGCAGTAAGACAGGGTGGGCCTACGAGCAGTACTTC. Protein sequence: CASSKTGWAYEQYF.

The V call is TRBV5-1, the J call TRBJ2-6; no definite D call. V lost 2 bases, J lost 0 bases, and 9 bases lay in between. The CDR3 is 16 amino acids. Germline V CDR1 and CDR2: SGHRS, YFSETQ. CDR3 amino acids: CASSFPPLSGANVLTF. CDR3 nucleotides: TGCGCCAGCAGCTTTCCCCCCCTCTCTGGGGCCAACGTCCTGACTTTC.

The chain has TRBV29-1 and TRBJ2-5; D gene unclear. CDR3 length equals 14 residues. The germline CDR1 and CDR2 sequences are SQVTM and ANQGSEA. The germline V and J ends were trimmed by 6 bases and 2 bases, with 16 bases remaining between them. The CDR3 here is CSVIPPTPQETQYF. CDR3 in DNA: TGCAGCGTGATACCCCCGACGCCTCAAGAGACCCAGTACTTC.

This clone occurred a few times. The chain carries TRBV29-1 and TRBJ2-1, with TRBD2 matching over 12 bases. This CDR3 region has 15 residues. Trimming cost V 1 base and J 6 bases; bases outside gene matches: 4. The V gene's germline CDR1 is SQVTM and CDR2 ANQGSEA. The CDR3 is CSVEGVTSGSNEQFF. CDR3 nucleotides: TGCAGCGTTGAAGGGGTGACTAGCGGGAGCAATGAGCAGTTCTTC.

This clone was observed a handful of times. The chain recombines TRBV30 with TRBJ2-3; TRBD2 aligns across 11 bases. Looked up from germline, CDR1 is GTSNPN and CDR2 is SVGIG (reference sequence). The junction had 6 bases not matched to a gene; V was cut back by 4 bases and J by 3 bases. The CDR3 has 15 residues. The CDR3 nucleotides are TGTGCCTGGACCGAACTAGCGGGGGTGACAGATACGCAGTATTTT. This gives the protein CAWTELAGVTDTQYF.

The table lists this clone with a few counts. This chain uses TRBV29-1 with TRBJ2-2, with unresolved D. This CDR3 has 11 residues. Looked up from germline, CDR1 is SQVTM and CDR2 is ANQGSEA. V was shortened by 2 bases and J by 5 bases, with 3 bases between the two germline ends. The CDR3 region has the DNA TGCAGCGTTGAATGGACCGGGGAGCTGTTTTTT. Amino acid sequence: CSVEWTGELFF.

This clone was seen a handful of times. V gene TRBV29-1 combines with J gene TRBJ2-7; D remains unclear. The germline V gene has CDR1 SQVTM and CDR2 ANQGSEA. Trimming cost V 4 bases and J 2 bases, with 12 bases left between them. This CDR3 region has 13 residues. The CDR3 loop is CSVGLRLAYEQYF. DNA of the CDR3: TGCAGCGTTGGGCTTCGACTTGCCTACGAGCAGTACTTC.

V usage is TRBV2 and J usage is TRBJ1-1, with 10 bases identical to TRBD1. J gave up 0 bases and V 6 bases, and 1 base lay outside the gene matches. CDR1 is SNHLY and CDR2 is FYNNEI in the germline V gene. This CDR3 region has 14 residues. CDR3 sequence (DNA): TGTGCCAGCAGGGACAGGGGGATGAACACTGAAGCTTTCTTT. It translates to CASRDRGMNTEAFF.

CDR3 sequence: CSVKGLGPPFYEQYF. The CDR3 nucleotides are TGCAGCGTGAAGGGCTTGGGACCCCCGTTCTACGAGCAGTACTTC. The V gene is TRBV29-1, the J gene TRBJ2-5; D is perhaps TRBD1 or TRBD2 (5 bases each). The DNA matches TRBJ2-7 better at its end, which makes the J call doubtful. Germline assignment: CDR1 SQVTM and CDR2 ANQGSEA. The CDR3 runs 15 residues.

This clone has more than one count but fewer than ten. V usage is TRBV14 and J usage is TRBJ2-4; 10 nucleotides line up with TRBD1. Germline V lookup: CDR1 SGHDN, CDR2 FVKESK. Trimming removed 5 bases from V and 4 bases from J; junction bases left unmatched: 2. The CDR3 extends over 14 amino acids. The CDR3, as DNA: TGTGCCAGCAGCTGGGGACAGGGGAAAAACATTCAGTACTTC. It specifies CASSWGQGKNIQYF.

The J gene is TRBJ2-3, the V gene TRBV23-1; maybe TRBD1 (5 bases). TRBV23-1 is noted as an ORF with a role that remains uncertain. The V end was cut by 4 bases, the J end by 2 bases, with 16 bases between. The CDR3 is 16 amino acids. The DNA of the CDR3 is TGCGCCAGCAGTCCGTTCAATCGGACATACACAGATACGCAGTATTTT. Translating gives CASSPFNRTYTDTQYF.

This chain joins TRBV6-5 and TRBJ2-5; weak D call: TRBD2 (6 bases). Germline V gene lookup returns CDR1 MNHEY and CDR2 SVGAGI. The CDR3 totals 14 residues. With 5 bases removed from V and 7 bases from J, the gap between germline ends came to 17 bases. The CDR3: CASSTQRDSGTQYF. The CDR3 bases are TGTGCCAGCAGTACCCAGAGAGATAGCGGGACCCAGTACTTC.